This T cell receptor (beta chain) was sequenced for a study of shared clonotypes between healthy human individuals. Method: immunoSEQ multiplex PCR; TCRdb's copy keeps in-frame clones and lacks some. The table lists 1 million to 1.3 million clones, 75% to 80% of them singletons, with roughly 0.65% in the top ten. Healthy adults negative for HIV, lacking recent acute infections or vaccinations, served as donors. Germline CDR1 is MNHEY and CDR2 is SMNVEV (reference sequence). The CDR3 totals 15 residues. V was clipped by 5 bases and J by 2 bases; unmatched bases: 8. V gene TRBV27 combines with J gene TRBJ2-5, with 7 bases fitting TRBD1. Sample: memory CD4+ T cells from PBMCs. The subset here: CD45RA-negative fraction. The receptor's source is a man between 18 and 29 years old in good health. Some clones in this sample may be carry-over from other donors' samples. The CDR3 reads CASSTGASRQETQYF. Here the CDR3 DNA reads TGTGCCAGCAGTACAGGGGCGTCGAGACAAGAGACCCAGTACTTC.